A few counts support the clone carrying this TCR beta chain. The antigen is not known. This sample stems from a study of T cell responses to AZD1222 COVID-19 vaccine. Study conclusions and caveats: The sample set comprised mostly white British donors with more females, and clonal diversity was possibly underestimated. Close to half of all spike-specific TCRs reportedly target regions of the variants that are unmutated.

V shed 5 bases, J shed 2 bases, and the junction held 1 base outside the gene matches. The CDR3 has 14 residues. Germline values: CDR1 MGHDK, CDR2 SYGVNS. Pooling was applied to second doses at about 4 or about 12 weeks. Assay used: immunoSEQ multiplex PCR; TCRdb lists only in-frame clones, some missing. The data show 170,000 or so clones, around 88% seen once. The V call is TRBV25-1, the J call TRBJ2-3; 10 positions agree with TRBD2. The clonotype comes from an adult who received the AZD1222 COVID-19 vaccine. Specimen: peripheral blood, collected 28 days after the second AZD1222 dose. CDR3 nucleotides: TGTGCCAGCAGTCTAGCGGGAGTCACAGATACGCAGTATTTT. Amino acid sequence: CASSLAGVTDTQYF.